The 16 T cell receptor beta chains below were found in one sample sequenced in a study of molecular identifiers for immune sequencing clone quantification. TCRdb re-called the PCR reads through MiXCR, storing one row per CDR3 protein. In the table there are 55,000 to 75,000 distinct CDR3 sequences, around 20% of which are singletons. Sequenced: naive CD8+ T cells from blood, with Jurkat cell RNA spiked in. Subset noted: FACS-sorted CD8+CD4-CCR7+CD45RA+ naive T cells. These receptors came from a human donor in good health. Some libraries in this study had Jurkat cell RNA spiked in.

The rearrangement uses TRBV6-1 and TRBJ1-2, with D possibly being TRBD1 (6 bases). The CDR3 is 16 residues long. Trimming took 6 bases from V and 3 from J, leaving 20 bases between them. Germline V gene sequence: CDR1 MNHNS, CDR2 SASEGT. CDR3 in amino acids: CASSPNRAGGYYGYTF. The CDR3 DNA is TGTGCCAGCAGCCCGAACCGGGCGGGGGGCTACTATGGCTACACCTTC.

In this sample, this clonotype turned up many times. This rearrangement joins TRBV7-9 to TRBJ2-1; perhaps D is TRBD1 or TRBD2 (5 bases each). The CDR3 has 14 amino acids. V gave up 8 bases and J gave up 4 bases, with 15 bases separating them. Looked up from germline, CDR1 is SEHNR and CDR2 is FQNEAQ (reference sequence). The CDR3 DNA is TGTGCCAGCCGAGCCGGGACGGATTACAATGAGCAGTTCTTC. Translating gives CASRAGTDYNEQFF. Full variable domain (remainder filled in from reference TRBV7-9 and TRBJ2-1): DTGVSQNPRHKITKRGQNVTFRCDPISEHNRLYWYRQTLGQGPEFLTYFQNEAQLEKSRLLSDRFSAERPKGSFSTLEIQRTEQGDSAMYLCASRAGTDYNEQFFGPGTRLTVL.

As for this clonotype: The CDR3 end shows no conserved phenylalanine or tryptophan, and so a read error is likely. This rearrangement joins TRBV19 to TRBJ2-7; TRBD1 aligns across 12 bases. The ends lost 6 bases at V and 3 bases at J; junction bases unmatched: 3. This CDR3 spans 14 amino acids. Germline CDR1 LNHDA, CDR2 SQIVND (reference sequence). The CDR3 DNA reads TGTGCCAGTAGGGGGACAGGGGGCAACTACGAGCAGTACTAC. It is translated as CASRGTGGNYEQYY.

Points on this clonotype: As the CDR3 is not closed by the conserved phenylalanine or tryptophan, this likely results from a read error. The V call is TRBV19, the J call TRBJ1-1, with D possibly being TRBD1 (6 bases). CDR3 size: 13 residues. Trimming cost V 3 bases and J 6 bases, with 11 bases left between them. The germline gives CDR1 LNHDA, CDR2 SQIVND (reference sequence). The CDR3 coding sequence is TGTGCCAGTAGTATTTGGGGGCACGCTGAAGCTTTCCTT. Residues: CASSIWGHAEAFL.

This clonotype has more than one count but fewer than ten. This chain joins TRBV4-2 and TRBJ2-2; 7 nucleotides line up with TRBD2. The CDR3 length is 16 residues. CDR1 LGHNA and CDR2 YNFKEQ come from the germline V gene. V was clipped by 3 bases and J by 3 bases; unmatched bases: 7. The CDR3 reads CASSQTGGGDTGELFF. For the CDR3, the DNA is TGTGCCAGCAGCCAGACGGGGGGAGGCGACACCGGGGAGCTGTTTTTT.

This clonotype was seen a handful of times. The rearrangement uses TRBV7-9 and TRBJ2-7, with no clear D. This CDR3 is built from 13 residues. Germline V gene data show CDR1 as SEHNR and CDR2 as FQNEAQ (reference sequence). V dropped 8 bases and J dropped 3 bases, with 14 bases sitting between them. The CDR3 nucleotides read TGTGCCAGCCTCGGTCCTGGGAACTACGAGCAGTACTTC. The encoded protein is CASLGPGNYEQYF.

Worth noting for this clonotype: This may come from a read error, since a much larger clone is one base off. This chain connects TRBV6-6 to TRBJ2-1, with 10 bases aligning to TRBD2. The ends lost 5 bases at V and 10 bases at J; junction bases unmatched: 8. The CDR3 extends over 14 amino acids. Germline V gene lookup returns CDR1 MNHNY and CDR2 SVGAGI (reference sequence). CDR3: CASSLAGEPVEQFF. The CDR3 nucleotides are TGTGCCAGCAGTCTAGCGGGAGAGCCGGTAGAGCAGTTCTTC.

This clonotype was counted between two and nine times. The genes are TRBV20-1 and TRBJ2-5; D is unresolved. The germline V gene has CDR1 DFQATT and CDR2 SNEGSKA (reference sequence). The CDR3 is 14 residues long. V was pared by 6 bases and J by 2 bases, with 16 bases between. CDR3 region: CSAAPSADQETQYF. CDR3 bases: TGCAGTGCAGCCCCGAGTGCGGATCAAGAGACCCAGTACTTC.

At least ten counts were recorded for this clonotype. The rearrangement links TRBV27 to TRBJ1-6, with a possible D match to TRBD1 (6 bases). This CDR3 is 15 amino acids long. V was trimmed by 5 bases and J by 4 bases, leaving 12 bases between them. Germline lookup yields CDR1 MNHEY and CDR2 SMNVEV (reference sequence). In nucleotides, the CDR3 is TGTGCCAGCAGTCCCTGGACAGATTATAATTCACCCCTCCACTTT. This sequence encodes CASSPWTDYNSPLHF.

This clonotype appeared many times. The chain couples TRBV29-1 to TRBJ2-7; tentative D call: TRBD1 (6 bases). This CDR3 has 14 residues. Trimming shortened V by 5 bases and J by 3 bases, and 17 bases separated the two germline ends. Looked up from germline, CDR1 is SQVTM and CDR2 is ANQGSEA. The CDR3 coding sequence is TGCAGCGTTCTAGGGGGAACTAGTCTCTACGAGCAGTACTTC. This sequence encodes CSVLGGTSLYEQYF.

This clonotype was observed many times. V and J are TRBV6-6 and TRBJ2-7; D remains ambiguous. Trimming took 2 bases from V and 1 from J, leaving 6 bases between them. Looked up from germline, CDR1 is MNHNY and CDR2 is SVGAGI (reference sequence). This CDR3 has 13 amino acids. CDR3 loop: CASSYGVSYEQYF. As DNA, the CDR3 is TGTGCCAGCAGTTACGGGGTATCCTACGAGCAGTACTTC.

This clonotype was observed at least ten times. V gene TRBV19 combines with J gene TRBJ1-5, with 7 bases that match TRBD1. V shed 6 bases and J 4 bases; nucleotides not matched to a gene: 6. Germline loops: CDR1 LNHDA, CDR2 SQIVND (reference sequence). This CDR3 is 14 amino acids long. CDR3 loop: CASSASQGNQPQHF. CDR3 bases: TGTGCCAGTAGCGCTTCACAGGGGAATCAGCCCCAGCATTTT.

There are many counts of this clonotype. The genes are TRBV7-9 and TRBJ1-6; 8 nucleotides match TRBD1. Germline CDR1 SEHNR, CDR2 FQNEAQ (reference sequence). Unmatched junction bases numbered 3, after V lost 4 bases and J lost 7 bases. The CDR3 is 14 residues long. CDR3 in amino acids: CASSYGTGNSPLHF. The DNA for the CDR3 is TGTGCCAGCAGCTACGGGACAGGAAATTCACCCCTCCACTTT.

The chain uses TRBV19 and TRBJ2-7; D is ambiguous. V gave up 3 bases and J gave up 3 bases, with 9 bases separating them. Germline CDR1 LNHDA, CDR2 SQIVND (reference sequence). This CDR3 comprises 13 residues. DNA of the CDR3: TGTGCCAGTAGTATTACGGCCAGCTACGAGCAGTACTTC. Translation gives CASSITASYEQYF.

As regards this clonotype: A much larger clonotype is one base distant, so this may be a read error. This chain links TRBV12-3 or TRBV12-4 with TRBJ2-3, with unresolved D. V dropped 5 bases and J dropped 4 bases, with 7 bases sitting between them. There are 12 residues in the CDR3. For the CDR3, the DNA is TGTGCCAGCAGTCATTTCTCAGATACGCAGTATTTT. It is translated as CASSHFSDTQYF.

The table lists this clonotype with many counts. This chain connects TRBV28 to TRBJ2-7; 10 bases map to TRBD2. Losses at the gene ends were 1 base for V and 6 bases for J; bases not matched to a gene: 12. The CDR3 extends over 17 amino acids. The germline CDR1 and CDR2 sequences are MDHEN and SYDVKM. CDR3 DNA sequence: TGTGCCAGCAGTTTATATGCTAGCGGGAGCCCAGGGGGCGAGCAGTACTTC. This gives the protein CASSLYASGSPGGEQYF. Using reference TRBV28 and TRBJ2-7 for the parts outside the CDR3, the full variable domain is DVKVTQSSRYLVKRTGEKVFLECVQDMDHENMFWYRQDPGLGLRLIYFSYDVKMKEKGDIPEGYSVSREKKERFSLILESASTNQTSMYLCASSLYASGSPGGEQYFGPGTRLTVT.